The rows below give T cell receptor beta chains drawn from one sample of a study of blood T cell repertoires in COVID-19. Only in-frame clones appear in the TCRdb table, and some are missing; sequencing was by immunoSEQ multiplex PCR. The sample includes around 320,000 clones, nearly 90% of them seen just once. Material for sequencing was PBMCs or T cells enriched from blood (not recorded which). The receptors shown here come from a woman younger than 30 with acute COVID-19. Both conserved end residues are part of each CDR3.

CDR3 protein	J gene	CDR3 length	V gene
CASSESLAGSGTQYF	TRBJ2-5	15	TRBV2
CASSLRSYEQYF	TRBJ2-7	12	TRBV28
CASRSGVTTIYEQYF	TRBJ2-7	15	TRBV6-5
CASSLPGNYGYTF	TRBJ1-2	13	TRBV5-6
CASSLQPALTGNYNSPLHF	TRBJ1-6	19	TRBV27
CASSLGTPGTDTQYF	TRBJ2-3	15	TRBV7-7
CASTGLAGYEQYF	TRBJ2-7	13	TRBV6-5
CASSLAGLAGAGQYF	TRBJ2-7	15	TRBV7-9
CASSPLQGAQNTGELFF	TRBJ2-2	17	TRBV19
CASYKGQGVLYGYTF	TRBJ1-2	15	TRBV6-5
CASSVQTSGRAGTDTQYF	TRBJ2-3	18	TRBV9
CSVERSGNTEAFF	TRBJ1-1	13	TRBV29-1
CASSLFGLTSPPRNEQFF	TRBJ2-1	18	TRBV4-1
CASSNYGYTF	TRBJ1-2	10	TRBV19
CASSRGTGFKGNTIYF	TRBJ1-3	16	TRBV13
CASSLSRWAKGYTF	TRBJ1-2	14	TRBV28
CASSLDYEYNEQFF	TRBJ2-1	14	TRBV11-3
CASSLGQGGNEKLFF	TRBJ1-4	15	TRBV7-2
CASSLSTGDGGNTIYF	TRBJ1-3	16	TRBV7-2
CASSDRGDYGYTF	TRBJ1-2	13	TRBV10-2
CASSPGQGSYEQYF	TRBJ2-7	14	TRBV18
CASSAGYGYTF	TRBJ1-2	11	TRBV28
CASSESAGEQYF	TRBJ2-7	12	TRBV10-1
CASSATGQAGQPQHF	TRBJ1-5	15	TRBV6-4
CAMYAGFGELFF	TRBJ2-2	12	TRBV10-3
CASTVRDRPQHF	TRBJ1-5	12	TRBV28
CASSFHSNLAEQYF	TRBJ2-7	14	TRBV7-9
CASTYRLQGEGSNQPQHF	TRBJ1-5	18	TRBV11-3
CASSNSDTQYF	TRBJ2-3	11	TRBV27
CASSLSGNQETQYF	TRBJ2-5	14	TRBV9
CASSMGGTGGAYYGYTF	TRBJ1-2	17	TRBV19
CASSEGGLNTEAFF	TRBJ1-1	14	TRBV10-1
CASSLLSPSGASWETQYF	TRBJ2-5	18	TRBV27
CASSLDRQLSRYGYTF	TRBJ1-2	16	TRBV7-8
CASSLTSGSYEQYF	TRBJ2-7	14	TRBV27
CASSPGGYHARGYTF	TRBJ1-2	15	TRBV28
CASGLTDYSNQPQHF	TRBJ1-5	15	TRBV12-5
CASDGGSYNEQFF	TRBJ2-1	13	TRBV11-2
CASSFQGKAGEKLFF	TRBJ1-4	15	TRBV28
CATSRRGFGTDTQYF	TRBJ2-3	15	TRBV24-1
CASSLPHHEQYF	TRBJ2-7	12	TRBV12-3/TRBV12-4
CASVDRDSGNTIYF	TRBJ1-3	14	TRBV28
CAISDRLGETQYF	TRBJ2-5	13	TRBV10-3
CAWSTGTSGRETQYF	TRBJ2-5	15	TRBV30
CASSGLAGLTGELFF	TRBJ2-2	15	TRBV19
CASSLGQANFYGYTF	TRBJ1-2	15	TRBV28
CASSPRLAGSSYNEQFF	TRBJ2-1	17	TRBV7-2
CASSFMTYGYTF	TRBJ1-2	12	TRBV12-3/TRBV12-4
CASRGDFYNEQFF	TRBJ2-1	13	TRBV6-5
CATSDPTRLTDTQYF	TRBJ2-3	15	TRBV24-1